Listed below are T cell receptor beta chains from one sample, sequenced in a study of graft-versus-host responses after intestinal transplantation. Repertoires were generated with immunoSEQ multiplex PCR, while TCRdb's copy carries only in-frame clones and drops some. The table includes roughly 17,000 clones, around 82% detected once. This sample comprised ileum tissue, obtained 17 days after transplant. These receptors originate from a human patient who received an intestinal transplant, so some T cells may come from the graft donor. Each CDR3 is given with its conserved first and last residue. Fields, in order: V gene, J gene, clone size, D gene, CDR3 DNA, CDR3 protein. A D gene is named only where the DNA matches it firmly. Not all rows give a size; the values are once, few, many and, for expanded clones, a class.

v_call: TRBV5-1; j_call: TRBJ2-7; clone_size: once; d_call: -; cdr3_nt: TGCGCCAGCAGCTTGGAGGCTAGCCGTGCCGCCGAGCAGTACTTC; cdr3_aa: CASSLEASRAAEQYF
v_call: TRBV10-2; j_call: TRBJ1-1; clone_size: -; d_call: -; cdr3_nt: TGCGCCAGCAGTGAGTTAAGATTGAACACTGAAGCTTTCTTT; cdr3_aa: CASSELRLNTEAFF
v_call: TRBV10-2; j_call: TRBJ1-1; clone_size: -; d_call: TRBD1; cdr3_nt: TGCGCCAGCAGCACATCCGGGACAGGACGTCGGAGCACTGAAGCTTTCTTT; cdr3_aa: CASSTSGTGRRSTEAFF
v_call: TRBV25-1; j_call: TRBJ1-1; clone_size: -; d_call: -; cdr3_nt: TGTGCCAGCAGTGCTACAGGGTTGACTGAAGCTTTCTTT; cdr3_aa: CASSATGLTEAFF
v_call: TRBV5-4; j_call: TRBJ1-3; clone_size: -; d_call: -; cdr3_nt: TGTGCCAGCAGCTTGTCCCCAACGGCCGGAAACACCATATATTTT; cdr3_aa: CASSLSPTAGNTIYF
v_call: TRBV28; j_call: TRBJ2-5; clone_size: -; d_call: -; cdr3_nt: TGTGCCAGCAGCCCCTCGTTGGATTGTGAGACCCAGTACTTC; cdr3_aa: CASSPSLDCETQYF
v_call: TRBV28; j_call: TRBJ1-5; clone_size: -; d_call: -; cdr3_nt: TGTGCCAGCAGTTTAAGGCGTCAGCCCCAGCATTTT; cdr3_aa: CASSLRRQPQHF
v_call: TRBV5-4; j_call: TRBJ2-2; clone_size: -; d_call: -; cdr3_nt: TGTGCCAGCAGCTTGGGACTAGTAGCCGGGGAGCTGTTTTTT; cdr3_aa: CASSLGLVAGELFF
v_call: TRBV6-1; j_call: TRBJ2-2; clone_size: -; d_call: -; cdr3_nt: TGTGCCAGCAGTGTAAACACGAACACCGGGGAGCTGTTTTTT; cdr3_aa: CASSVNTNTGELFF
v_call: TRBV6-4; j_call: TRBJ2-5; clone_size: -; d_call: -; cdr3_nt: TGTGCCAGCAGTGACGGAGGGGGGCAAGAGACCCAGTACTTC; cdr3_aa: CASSDGGGQETQYF
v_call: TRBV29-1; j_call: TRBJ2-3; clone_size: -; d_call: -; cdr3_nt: TGCAGCGTGACACTCCTTTATACGCAGTATTTT; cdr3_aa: CSVTLLYTQYF
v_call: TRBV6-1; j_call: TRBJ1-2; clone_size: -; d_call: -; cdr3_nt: TGTGCCAGCAGTGATGGCTACACCTTC; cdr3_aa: CASSDGYTF
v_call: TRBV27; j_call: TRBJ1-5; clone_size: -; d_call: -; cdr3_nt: TGTGCCAGCAGACAGGGCTTTAGAACCAATCAGCCCCAGCATTTT; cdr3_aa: CASRQGFRTNQPQHF
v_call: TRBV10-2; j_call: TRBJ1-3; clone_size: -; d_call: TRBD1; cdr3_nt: TGCGCCAGCAATAACAGGGGGCTTGGAAACACCATATATTTT; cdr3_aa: CASNNRGLGNTIYF
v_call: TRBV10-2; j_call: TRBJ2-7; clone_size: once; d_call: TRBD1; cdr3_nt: TGCGCCAGCAGTGGACAGGGGGCCTACGAGCAGTACTTC; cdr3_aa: CASSGQGAYEQYF
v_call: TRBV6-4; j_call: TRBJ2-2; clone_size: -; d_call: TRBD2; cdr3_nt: TGTGCCAGCAGTGACTTGACTAGCGGAAATACCGGGGAGCTGTTTTTT; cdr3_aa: CASSDLTSGNTGELFF
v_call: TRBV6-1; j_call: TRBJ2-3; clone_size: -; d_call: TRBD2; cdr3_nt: TGTGCCAGCAGTGAGGTAGTAGGTTCTAGCGGGAGACCCTCGGATACGCAGTATTTT; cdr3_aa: CASSEVVGSSGRPSDTQYF
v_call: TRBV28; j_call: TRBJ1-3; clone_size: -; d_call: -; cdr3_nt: TGTGCCAGCAGCCCGGGGGGCTCTGGAAACACCATATATTTT; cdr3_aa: CASSPGGSGNTIYF
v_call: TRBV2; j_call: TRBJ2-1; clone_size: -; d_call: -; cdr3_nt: TGTGCCAGCAGTGAATCCCCCGTGGGTAGCCACGTAGAGGAGCAGTTCTTC; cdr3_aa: CASSESPVGSHVEEQFF
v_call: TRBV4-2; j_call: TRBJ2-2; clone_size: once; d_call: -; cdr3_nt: TGTGCCAGCAGCCCGCACAGGGTTCCCGGGGAGCTGTTTTTT; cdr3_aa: CASSPHRVPGELFF
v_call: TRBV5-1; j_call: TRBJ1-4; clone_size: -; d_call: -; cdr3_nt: TGCGCCAGCAGCAGAAGGGAGAGAAACTCGTATGAAAAACTGTTTTTT; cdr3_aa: CASSRRERNSYEKLFF
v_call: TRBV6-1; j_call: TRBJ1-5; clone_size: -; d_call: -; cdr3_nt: TGTGCCAGCAGTGAACGAAACAGGGTCTTGAATCAGCCCCAGCATTTT; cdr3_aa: CASSERNRVLNQPQHF
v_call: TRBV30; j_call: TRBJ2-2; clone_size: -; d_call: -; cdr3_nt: TGTGCCTGGAGTGGGGTGGGGGCCGGGGAGCTGTTTTTT; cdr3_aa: CAWSGVGAGELFF
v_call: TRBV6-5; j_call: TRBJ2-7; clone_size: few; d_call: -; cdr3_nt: TGTGCCAGCAGGACCGATAGGAGCTCCTACGAGCAGTACTTC; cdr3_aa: CASRTDRSSYEQYF
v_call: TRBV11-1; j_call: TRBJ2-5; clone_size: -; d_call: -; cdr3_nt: TGTGCCAGCAGCCTAGCCGTCTACTACCAAGAGACCCAGTACTTC; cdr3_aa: CASSLAVYYQETQYF
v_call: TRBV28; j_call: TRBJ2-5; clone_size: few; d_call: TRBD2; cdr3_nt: TGTGCCAGCAGTTTGTCTAGCGGGACCCAAGAGACCCAGTACTTC; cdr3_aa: CASSLSSGTQETQYF
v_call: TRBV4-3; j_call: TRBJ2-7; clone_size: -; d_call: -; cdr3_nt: TGCGCCAGCAGCCAATACTCGGGCGTTAGTAATTACGGGCAGTACTTC; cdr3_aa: CASSQYSGVSNYGQYF
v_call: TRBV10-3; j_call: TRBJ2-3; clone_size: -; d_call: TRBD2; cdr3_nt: TGTGCCATCAGTGAGGGGGGGGGAAGCACAGATACGCAGTATTTT; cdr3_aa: CAISEGGGSTDTQYF
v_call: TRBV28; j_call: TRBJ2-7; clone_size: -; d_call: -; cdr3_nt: TGTGCCAGCAGGAACCAGGGTCTCTACGAGCAGTACTTC; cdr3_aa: CASRNQGLYEQYF
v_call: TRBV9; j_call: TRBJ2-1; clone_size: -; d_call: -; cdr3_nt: TGTGCCAGCAGCACTTTAATTTACAATGAGCAGTTCTTC; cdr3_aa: CASSTLIYNEQFF
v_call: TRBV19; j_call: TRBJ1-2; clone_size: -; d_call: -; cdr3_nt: TGTGCCAGTAGTATCGGCACAGGGTACTATGGCTACACCTTC; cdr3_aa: CASSIGTGYYGYTF
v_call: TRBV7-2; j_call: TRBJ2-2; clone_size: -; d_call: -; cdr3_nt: TGTGCCAGCAGCTTAGTCGGGGAGCTGTTTTTT; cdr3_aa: CASSLVGELFF
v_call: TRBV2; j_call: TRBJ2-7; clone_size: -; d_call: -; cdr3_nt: TGTGCCAGCCTGGGACTTACCTACGAGCAGTACTTC; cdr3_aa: CASLGLTYEQYF
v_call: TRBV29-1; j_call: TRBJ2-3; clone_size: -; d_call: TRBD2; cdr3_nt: TGCAGCGCCGCGGGAGCGGGGGCAGATACGCAGTATTTT; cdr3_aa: CSAAGAGADTQYF